This TCR beta chain was recovered during a study of OX40 agonist ivuxolimab in advanced cancers. The assay was immunoSEQ multiplex PCR, and TCRdb's table has in-frame clones only and misses some. The sample records approximately 87,000 clones, roughly 88% being singletons. The germline V gene has CDR1 PRHDT and CDR2 FYEKMQ (reference sequence). This CDR3 has 14 residues. The ends were cut back, 1 base at V and 4 bases at J, with 11 bases in the middle. The chain has TRBV13 and TRBJ2-7, with a weak D call TRBD2 (5 bases). This receptor was obtained from an adult with an advanced solid tumor such as melanoma, head and neck, liver or kidney cancer. The sample here was CD4+ or CD8+ T cells sorted from blood, taken in a trial of the OX40 agonist ivuxolimab. The CDR3 spells CASSLAGLQYEQYF. The DNA of the CDR3 is TGTGCCAGCAGCTTAGCAGGACTCCAATACGAGCAGTACTTC.